This T cell receptor beta chain came from a study of blood T cell repertoires in COVID-19. Across the study: The United States, Italy and Spain provided the acute and convalescent COVID-19 samples.

Germline CDR1 is SGHRS and CDR2 is YFSETQ. Trimming stripped 1 base from V and 16 bases from J, with 18 bases between. The CDR3 length is 13 residues. Study processing details: Estimation of nucleated cell counts was performed using reference gene primer amplification. TCRdb's copy holds only in-frame clones and misses some; the assay was immunoSEQ multiplex PCR. For V, J and clone size, that table is used; D and trimming come from the DNA. The sample records 80,000 or so clones, 86% being singletons. Sequences were obtained from peripheral blood. This sequence joins TRBV5-1 and TRBJ2-1, with TRBD2 as a possible D gene (6 bases). The clonotype was recovered from a woman aged 55-69 years with acute or convalescent COVID-19. Here the CDR3 DNA reads TGCGCCAGCAGCTTGCCCCCTTCGGGAGTGAAATTCTTC. This sequence encodes CASSLPPSGVKFF.